This T cell receptor (beta chain) was retrieved from a study of cytomegalovirus exposure and HLA in healthy donors. PCR used 60 Vbeta primers and 13 Jbeta primers. Per the original methods: In a later analysis, of some 80 million unique beta chains, about 12 million appeared in at least two donors. This table comes from immunoSEQ multiplex PCR, and its TCRdb copy is limited to in-frame clones, with some not included. The DNA gave D and trimming, while V, J and clone size come from that table. The table lists fewer than 250,000 clones, about nine tenths of them singletons. Comments on this clone: As yet, its antigen is unknown.

Whole-study results and caveats: Prior analysis indicated that the majority of TCR beta V segments exhibited productivity approximately 87% or approximately 30% of the time. Association of a missense DCLRE1C variant with TCR beta V- and J-gene trimming was reported in a later analysis.

Germline CDR1 and CDR2: LGHNT and FRNRAP. The CDR3 runs 18 residues. J gave up 3 bases and V 5 bases, and 15 bases lay outside the gene matches. Healthy donors of bone marrow made up the group. The rearrangement links TRBV12-5 to TRBJ2-7; 11 nucleotides agree with TRBD1. The receptor's source is a boy younger than 10 in good health and CMV-seronegative. The sequencing input was PBMCs. The CDR3 spells CASGPWTGGDFWNYEQYF. The CDR3 bases are TGTGCTAGTGGTCCATGGACAGGGGGCGATTTTTGGAACTACGAGCAGTACTTC. The whole variable domain, remainder taken from reference TRBV12-5 and TRBJ2-7, is DARVTQTPRHKVTEMGQEVTMRCQPILGHNTVFWYRQTMMQGLELLAYFRNRAPLDDSGMPKDRFSAEMPDATLATLKIQPSEPRDSAVYFCASGPWTGGDFWNYEQYFGPGTRLTVT.